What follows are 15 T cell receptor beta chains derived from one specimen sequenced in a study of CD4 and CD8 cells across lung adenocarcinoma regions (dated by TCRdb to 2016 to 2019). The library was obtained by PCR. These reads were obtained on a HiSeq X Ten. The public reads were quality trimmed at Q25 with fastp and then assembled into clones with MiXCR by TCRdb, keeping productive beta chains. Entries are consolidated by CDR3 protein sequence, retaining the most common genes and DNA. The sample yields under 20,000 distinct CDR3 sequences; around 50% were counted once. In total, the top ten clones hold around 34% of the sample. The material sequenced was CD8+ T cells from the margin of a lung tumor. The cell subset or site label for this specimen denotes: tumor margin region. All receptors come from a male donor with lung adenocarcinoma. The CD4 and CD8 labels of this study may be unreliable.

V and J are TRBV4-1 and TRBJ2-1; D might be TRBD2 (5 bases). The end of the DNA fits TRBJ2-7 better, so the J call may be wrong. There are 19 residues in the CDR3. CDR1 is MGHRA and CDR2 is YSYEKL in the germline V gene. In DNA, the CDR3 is TGCGCCAGCAGCCAAGCTCTGGAACACGCGCGGGTCCAGCGCTACGAGCAGTACTTC. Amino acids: CASSQALEHARVQRYEQYF.

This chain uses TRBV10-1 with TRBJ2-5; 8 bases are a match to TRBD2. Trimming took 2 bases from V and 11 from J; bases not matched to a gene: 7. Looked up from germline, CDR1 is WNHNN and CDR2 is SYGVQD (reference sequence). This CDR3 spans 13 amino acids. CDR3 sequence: CASSEITGGEQYF. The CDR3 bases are TGCGCCAGCAGTGAGATCACCGGGGGGGAGCAGTACTTC.

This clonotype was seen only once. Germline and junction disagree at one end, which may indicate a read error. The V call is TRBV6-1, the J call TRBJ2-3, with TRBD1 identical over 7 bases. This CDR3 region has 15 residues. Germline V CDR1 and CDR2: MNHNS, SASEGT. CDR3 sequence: CASGGQAVRTETQYF. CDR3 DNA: TGTGCCAGCGGCGGACAGGCTGTGAGGACAGAGACGCAGTATTTT.

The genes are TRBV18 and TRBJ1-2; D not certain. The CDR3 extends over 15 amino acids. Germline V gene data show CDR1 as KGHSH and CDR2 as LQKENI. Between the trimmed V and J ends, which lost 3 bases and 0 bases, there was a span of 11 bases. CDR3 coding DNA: TGTGCCAGCTCACCCACGGACGGGGCTAACTATGGCTACACCTTC. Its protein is CASSPTDGANYGYTF.

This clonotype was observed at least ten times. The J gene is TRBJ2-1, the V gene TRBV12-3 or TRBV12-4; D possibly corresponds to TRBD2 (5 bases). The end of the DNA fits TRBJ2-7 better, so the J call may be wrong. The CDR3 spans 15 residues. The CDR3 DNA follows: TGTGCCAGCAGCCTTGTTGGACTCAGCCCTTACGAGCAGTACTTC. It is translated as CASSLVGLSPYEQYF.

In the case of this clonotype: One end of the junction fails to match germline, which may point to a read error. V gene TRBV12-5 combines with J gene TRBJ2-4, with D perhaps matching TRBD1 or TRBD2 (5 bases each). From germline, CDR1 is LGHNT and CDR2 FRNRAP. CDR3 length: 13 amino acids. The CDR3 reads CATGLRAENIQYF. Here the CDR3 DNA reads TGTGCTACGGGGCTGCGAGCCGAAAACATTCAGTACTTC.

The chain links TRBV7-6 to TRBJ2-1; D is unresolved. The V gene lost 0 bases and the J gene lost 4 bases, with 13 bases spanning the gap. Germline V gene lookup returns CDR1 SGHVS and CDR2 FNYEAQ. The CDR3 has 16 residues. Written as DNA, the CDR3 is TGTGCCAGCAGCTTAGCGGGCCAGTCCTTTTACAATGAGCAGTTCTTC. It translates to CASSLAGQSFYNEQFF.

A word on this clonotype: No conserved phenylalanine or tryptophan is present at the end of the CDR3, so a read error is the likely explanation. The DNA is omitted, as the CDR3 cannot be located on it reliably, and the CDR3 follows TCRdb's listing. CDR3 residues: CATKPGYFFFLNIFSRDGILPC. This chain links TRBV15 with TRBJ2-1. Counting both end residues, the CDR3 totals 22 amino acids. From germline, CDR1 is LNHNV and CDR2 YYDKDF (reference sequence).

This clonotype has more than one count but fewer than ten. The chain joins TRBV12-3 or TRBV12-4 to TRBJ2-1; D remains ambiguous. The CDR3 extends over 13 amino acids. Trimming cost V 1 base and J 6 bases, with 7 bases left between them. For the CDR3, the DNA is TGTGCCAGCAGTTTAGGGCAGGCCAATGAGCAGTTCTTC. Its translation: CASSLGQANEQFF.

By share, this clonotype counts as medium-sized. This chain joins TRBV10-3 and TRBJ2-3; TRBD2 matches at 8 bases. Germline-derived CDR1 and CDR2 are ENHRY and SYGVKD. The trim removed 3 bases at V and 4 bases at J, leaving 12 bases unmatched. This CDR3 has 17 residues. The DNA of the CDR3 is TGTGCCATCAGTGATCCCCCCGGGAGGGTTAATGCAGATACGCAGTATTTT. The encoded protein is CAISDPPGRVNADTQYF.

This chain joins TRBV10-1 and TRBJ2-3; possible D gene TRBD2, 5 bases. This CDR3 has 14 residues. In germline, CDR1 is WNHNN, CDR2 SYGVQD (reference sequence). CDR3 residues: CPGSRPGGEDTQYF. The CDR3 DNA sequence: TGCCCCGGCTCGAGGCCAGGAGGCGAAGACACGCAGTATTTT.

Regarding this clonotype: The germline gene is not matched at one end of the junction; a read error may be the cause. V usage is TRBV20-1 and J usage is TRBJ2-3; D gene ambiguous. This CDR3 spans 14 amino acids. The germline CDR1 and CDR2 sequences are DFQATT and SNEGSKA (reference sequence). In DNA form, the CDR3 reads TGCAGTGCCCTCCGGTGGTCAAGCACAGATACGCAGTATTTC. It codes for CSALRWSSTDTQYF.

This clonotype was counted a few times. The CDR3 coding sequence is TGTGCCACCACCGTGGGGGGACATAGCAATCAGCCCCAGCATTTT. It translates to CATTVGGHSNQPQHF. The chain couples TRBV10-3 to TRBJ1-5; possibly TRBD1 for D (6 bases). This CDR3 has 15 residues. The germline V gene encodes CDR1 ENHRY and CDR2 SYGVKD. V was pared by 10 bases and J by 0 bases, with 16 bases between.

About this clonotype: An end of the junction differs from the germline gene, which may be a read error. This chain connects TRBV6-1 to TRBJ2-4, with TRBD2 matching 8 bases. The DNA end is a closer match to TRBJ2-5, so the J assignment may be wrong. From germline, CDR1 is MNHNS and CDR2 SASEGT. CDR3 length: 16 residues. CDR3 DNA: TGTGCCAGCAGTGAAGACGGGGGGGGGGACCAAAAGACCCAGTACTTC. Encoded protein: CASSEDGGGDQKTQYF.

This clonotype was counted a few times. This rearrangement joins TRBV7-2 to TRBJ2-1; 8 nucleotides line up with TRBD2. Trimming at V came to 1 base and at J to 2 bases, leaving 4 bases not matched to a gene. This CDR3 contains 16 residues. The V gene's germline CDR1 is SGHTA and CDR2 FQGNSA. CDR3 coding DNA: TGTGCCAGCAGCTTAGTTGTCGGGGGGGCCTACAATGAGCAGTTCTTC. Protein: CASSLVVGGAYNEQFF.